The rows below give T cell receptor beta chains drawn from one sample of a study of OX40 agonist ivuxolimab in advanced cancers. Sequencing used immunoSEQ multiplex PCR; TCRdb keeps in-frame clones, though not all of them. This repertoire shows about 46,000 clones, 91% found once; its top ten account for over 4.5%. Specimen: CD4+ or CD8+ T cells sorted from blood, collected in a trial of the OX40 agonist ivuxolimab. All receptors derive from an adult with an advanced solid tumor such as melanoma, head and neck, liver or kidney cancer. The CDR3 runs from the conserved cysteine through the conserved F or W. The D gene is left open where the match is weak. The size of a clone is reported for some rows only, either as once, few or many, or as a class for expanded clones.

v_call	d_call	j_call	clone_size	cdr3_aa	cdr3_nt
TRBV5-6	TRBD1	TRBJ2-7	.	CASEWRDRISYEQYF	TGTGCCAGCGAGTGGAGGGACAGGATTTCCTACGAGCAGTACTTC
TRBV9	.	TRBJ2-3	.	CASSVDDFSTDTQYF	TGTGCCAGCAGCGTAGACGACTTTAGCACAGATACGCAGTATTTT
TRBV28	TRBD1	TRBJ1-6	.	CASSYRDRGRHSPLHF	TGTGCCAGCAGTTACCGGGACAGGGGACGGCATTCACCCCTCCACTTT
TRBV30	.	TRBJ2-6	once	CAWSVLGAGANVLTF	TGTGCCTGGAGTGTATTGGGGGCTGGGGCCAACGTCCTGACTTTC
TRBV5-6	.	TRBJ1-4	.	CASSLEAGEKLFF	TGTGCCAGCAGCTTAGAGGCTGGTGAAAAACTGTTTTTT
TRBV28	.	TRBJ1-2	.	CASSQTGYGYTF	TGTGCCAGCAGTCAGACGGGCTATGGCTACACCTTC
TRBV13	TRBD1	TRBJ2-3	.	CASSARTGVMTDTQYF	TGTGCCAGCAGCGCACGGACAGGGGTTATGACAGATACGCAGTATTTT
TRBV2	TRBD1	TRBJ2-7	.	CASRGQESYEQYF	TGTGCCAGCAGGGGACAGGAGTCCTACGAGCAGTACTTC
TRBV5-1	.	TRBJ1-1	.	CASSFQDPRDTEAFF	TGCGCCAGCAGCTTCCAGGACCCCCGTGACACTGAAGCTTTCTTT
TRBV4-1	.	TRBJ2-7	few	CASSQRGTAYEQYF	TGCGCCAGCAGCCAACGCGGGACGGCCTACGAGCAGTACTTC
TRBV9	TRBD2	TRBJ2-2	.	CASSVPWEGTTTGELFF	TGTGCCAGCAGCGTCCCTTGGGAGGGGACGACCACCGGGGAGCTGTTTTTT
TRBV29-1	.	TRBJ2-2	.	CSVGFRGITGELFF	TGCAGCGTTGGGTTTAGGGGCATCACCGGGGAGCTGTTTTTT
TRBV4-1	TRBD2	TRBJ2-1	.	CASSQLAGISYNEQFF	TGCGCCAGCAGCCAATTAGCGGGAATCTCCTACAATGAGCAGTTCTTC
TRBV27	.	TRBJ2-3	.	CASSLSPLRRAYTDTQYF	TGTGCCAGCAGTTTATCCCCACTCAGGCGGGCGTACACAGATACGCAGTATTTT
TRBV9	.	TRBJ2-7	.	CASSVDSYEQYF	TGTGCCAGCAGCGTCGACTCCTACGAGCAGTACTTC
TRBV20-1	.	TRBJ2-1	few	CSAHSNEQFF	TGCAGTGCCCACTCCAATGAGCAGTTCTTC
TRBV5-1	TRBD1	TRBJ1-1	.	CASSLGQGLTEAFF	TGCGCCAGCAGCCTGGGACAGGGCCTCACTGAAGCTTTCTTT